This T cell receptor (beta chain) was sequenced during a study of neoadjuvant nivolumab and ipilimumab in lung cancer (TCRdb year 2020). About the study as a whole: Nivolumab was administered intravenously at 3 mg/kg on days 1, 15 and 29, and in the combination arm ipilimumab 1 mg/kg was added on day 1 only. The primary trial endpoint was the major pathologic response (MPR) rate in the intention-to-treat population in each study arm. Of the roughly 43 patients with operable NSCLC treated in the trial, approximately 23 were randomized to nivolumab monotherapy and approximately 20 to nivolumab plus ipilimumab. The study compared TCR repertoires in pretherapy (baseline) peripheral blood with TCR repertoires in tumors resected at surgery following neoadjuvant immune checkpoint blockade. Matched pretherapy and resected tumor pairs were analyzed from seven patients, of whom four had been treated with nivolumab and three with nivolumab plus ipilimumab.

Comment on this clone: Its antigen is still unknown. Base qualities are not at hand, and no much larger clone is one base apart.

The intended sense of this specimen's time point label: at surgical resection after neoadjuvant nivolumab +/- ipilimumab. Samples came from the phase 2 randomized NEOSTAR trial, which tested neoadjuvant nivolumab or nivolumab plus ipilimumab followed by surgery in operable NSCLC. Results and caveats for the whole study, not just this receptor: No significant correlation was found between TCR clonality and pathologic tumor regression, and only one major-pathologic-response sample was available for the clonality analysis. TCR richness and clonality were greater in resected tumors than in tumor-adjacent uninvolved lung, and increases were seen in more dual-therapy-treated tumors. From pretherapy to surgery, increases in tumor T-cell richness and clonality were observed in three of three dual-therapy tumors but in only two of four nivolumab-treated tumors. TCR sequencing was performed in a small number of samples. Richness in tumors resected after neoadjuvant therapy showed a positive correlation with pretherapy blood TCR richness (Spearman R ≈ 0.8).

Library preparation employed the immunoSEQ multiplex PCR assay. Under the source paper's analysis protocol: Repertoires were summarized in terms of richness and clonality, and significantly expanded and contracted clones between pre- and post-therapy samples were identified. TCRdb limited this immuneACCESS table to in-frame rearrangements with V and J called. A share of clones is missing; checked studies link under half to unresolved V genes, and the rest is unexplained. That table gives V, J and clone size, and the DNA gave D and trimming. The sample records over 25,000 clones, 70% to 80% of which are singletons. The top ten clones comprise about 20% of the sample. The CDR3 runs 16 residues from the cysteine to the phenylalanine. The sequence is cut down to CDR3 DNA, 48 bases in frame from base 1. From V the trimming removes 4 bases and from J it removes 5 bases, while the gene matches leave 7 bases of the junction unaccounted for. The germline V gene specifies ENHRY as CDR1 and SYGVKD as CDR2.

The sequence was collected from an adult with non-small cell lung cancer. The chain is made from TRBV10-3 and TRBJ2-7; TRBD2 aligns with 14 central bases. The input for sequencing was tumor tissue, taken after neoadjuvant nivolumab, alone or with ipilimumab, at or shortly before surgery. The base sequence is TGTGCCATCAGTGGGTTGGGACTAGCGGGGGTTGACGAGCAGTACTTC. Translated, this is CAISGLGLAGVDEQYF.